This TCR beta chain was observed in a study of shared clonotypes between healthy human individuals. Turning to the study itself: Each donor's CD8 memory used one plate, CD8 naive two, each CD4 subset three.

About this clone: What it binds is unknown.

The data were produced by immunoSEQ multiplex PCR, yet TCRdb's version contains in-frame clones alone and is incomplete. The sample has about 1.5 million clones, roughly 96% seen once; the top ten hold roughly 1.1%. Study results and limitations: Clonotype sharing among donors likely depends on sequencing depth.

The CDR3 is made up of 15 amino acids. Germline V gene sequence: CDR1 SGHTA, CDR2 FQGNSA. Trimming stripped 5 bases from V and 2 bases from J, with 16 bases between. The sequence derives from a man aged 25-45 years in good health. This chain joins TRBV7-2 and TRBJ2-7, with D tentatively TRBD1 (6 bases). Sequencing was done on a sample of naive CD4+ T cells sorted from blood. Subset in this sample: CD45RA+ positively selected. CDR3 loop: CASSLLGRGPYEQYF. In DNA form, the CDR3 reads TGTGCCAGCAGCCTACTCGGCAGGGGACCCTACGAGCAGTACTTC.